Included here is one T cell receptor beta chain sequence, with context. Antigen: not known. This sample stems from a study of shared clonotypes between healthy human individuals. Whole-study findings and limits: Non-shared clonotypes had lower generation probabilities than clonotypes shared by all four sorted-subset donors. In a handful of donors, about 5% of naive CD4 clonotypes appeared in common.

Trimming removed 5 bases at V and 3 bases at J, with 19 bases between. The CDR3 sequence is 16 residues long. Germline loops: CDR1 SGDLS, CDR2 YYNGEE. Only Caucasian adults living in Nashville, Tennessee served as donors. Several immunoSEQ plates held equal portions of the genomic DNA taken from each subset. Repertoires were generated with immunoSEQ multiplex PCR, while TCRdb's copy carries only in-frame clones and drops some. Here the sample spans 2 million to 2.5 million clones, 85% to 95% being singletons. The source material was naive CD4+ T cells from PBMCs. Subset here: CD45RA+ positively selected. The chain has TRBV9 and TRBJ2-3; no definite D call. The source of this sequence is a man younger than 35 in good health. Some clones in this sample may be carry-over from other donors' samples. The CDR3 DNA reads TGTGCCAGCAGTAAACAGCCAGGCTACGGTACAGATACGCAGTATTTT. Amino acid sequence: CASSKQPGYGTDTQYF.